This T cell receptor (beta chain) stems from a study of T cells after yellow fever vaccination. Note on this clonotype: Its specificity is not known.

The 5'RACE template-switching step produced TCR cDNA and added a universal primer site and UMIs. TCRdb independently ran MiXCR on the 5' RACE reads; one entry per CDR3 protein. The sample has 500,000 to 650,000 distinct CDR3 sequences; approximately 15% are singletons. Study findings and constraints: Post-booster repertoires contained most primary-vaccination clones again (around 97% CD4, 85% to 90% CD8). Although the secondary response was weaker, it peaked faster, at day 5 versus 15.

CDR1 is SGHTS and CDR2 is YDEGEE in the germline V gene. Trimming pared 4 bases from V and 5 bases from J, leaving 19 bases between. The CDR3 loop spans 15 amino acids. The sample here was PBMCs, taken on the day of the yellow fever booster vaccination. The genes are TRBV5-8 and TRBJ2-7; D may be TRBD1 (6 bases). The receptor's source is a young man who received the YFV17D yellow fever vaccine. CDR3 sequence reads: CASSPLPGAHHEQYF. CDR3 nucleotides: TGTGCCAGCAGCCCACTCCCAGGGGCGCACCACGAGCAGTACTTC. Using reference TRBV5-8 and TRBJ2-7 for the parts outside the CDR3, the full variable domain is EAGVTQSPTHLIKTRGQQATLRCSPISGHTSVYWYQQALGLGLQFLLWYDEGEERNRGNFPPRFSGRQFPNYSSELNVNALELEDSALYLCASSPLPGAHHEQYFGPGTRLTVT.